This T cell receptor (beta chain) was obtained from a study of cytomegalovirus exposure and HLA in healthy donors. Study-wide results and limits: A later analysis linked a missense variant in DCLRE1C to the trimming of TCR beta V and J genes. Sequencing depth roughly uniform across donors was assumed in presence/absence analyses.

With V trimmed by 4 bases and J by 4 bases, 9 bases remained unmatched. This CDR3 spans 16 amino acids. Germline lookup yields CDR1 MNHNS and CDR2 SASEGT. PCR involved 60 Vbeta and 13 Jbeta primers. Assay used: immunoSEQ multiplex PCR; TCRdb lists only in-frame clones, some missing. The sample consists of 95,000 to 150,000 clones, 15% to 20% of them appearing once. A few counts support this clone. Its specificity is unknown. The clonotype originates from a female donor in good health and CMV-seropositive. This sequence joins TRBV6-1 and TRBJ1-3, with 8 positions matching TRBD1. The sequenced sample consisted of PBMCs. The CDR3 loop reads CASSGPGQGGGNTIYF. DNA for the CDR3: TGTGCCAGCAGTGGGCCAGGACAGGGAGGGGGAAACACCATATATTTT.